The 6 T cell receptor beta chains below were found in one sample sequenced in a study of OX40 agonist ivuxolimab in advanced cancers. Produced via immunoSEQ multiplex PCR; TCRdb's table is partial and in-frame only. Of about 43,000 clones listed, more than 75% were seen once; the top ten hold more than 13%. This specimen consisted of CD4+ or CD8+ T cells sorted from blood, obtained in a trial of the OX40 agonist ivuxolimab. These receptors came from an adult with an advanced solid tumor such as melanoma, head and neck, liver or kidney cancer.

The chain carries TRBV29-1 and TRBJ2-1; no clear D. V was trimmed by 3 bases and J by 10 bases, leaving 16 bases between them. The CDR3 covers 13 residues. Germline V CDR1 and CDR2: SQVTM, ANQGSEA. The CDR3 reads CSVESGPAFEQFF. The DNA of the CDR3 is TGCAGCGTTGAGTCGGGTCCGGCGTTCGAGCAGTTCTTC.

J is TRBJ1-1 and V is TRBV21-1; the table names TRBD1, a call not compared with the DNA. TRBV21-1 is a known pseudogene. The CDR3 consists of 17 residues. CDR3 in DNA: TGTGCCAGCAGCCAAGGGACAGGGAGGTTACAGAACACTGAAGCTTTCTTT. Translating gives CASSQGTGRLQNTEAFF.

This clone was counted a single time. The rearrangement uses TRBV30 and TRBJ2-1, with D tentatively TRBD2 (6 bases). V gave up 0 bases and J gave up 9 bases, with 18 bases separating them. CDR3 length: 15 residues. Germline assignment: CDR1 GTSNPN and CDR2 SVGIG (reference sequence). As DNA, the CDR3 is TGTGCCTGGAGTGTACTTAGCGGCCCTCAATTTGAGCAGTTCTTC. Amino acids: CAWSVLSGPQFEQFF.

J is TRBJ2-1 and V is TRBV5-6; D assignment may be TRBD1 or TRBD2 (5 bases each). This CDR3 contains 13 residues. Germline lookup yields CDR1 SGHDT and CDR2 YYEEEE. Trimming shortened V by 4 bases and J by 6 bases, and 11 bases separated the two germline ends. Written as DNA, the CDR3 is TGTGCCAGCAGCATGGGGGAGATCAATGAGCAGTTCTTC. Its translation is CASSMGEINEQFF.

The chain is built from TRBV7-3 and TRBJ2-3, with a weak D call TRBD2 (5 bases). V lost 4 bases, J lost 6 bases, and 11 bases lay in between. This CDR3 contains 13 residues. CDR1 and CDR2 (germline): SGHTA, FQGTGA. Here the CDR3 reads CASSSIAPDTQYF. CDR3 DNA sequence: TGTGCCAGCAGCTCAATAGCGCCGGATACGCAGTATTTT.

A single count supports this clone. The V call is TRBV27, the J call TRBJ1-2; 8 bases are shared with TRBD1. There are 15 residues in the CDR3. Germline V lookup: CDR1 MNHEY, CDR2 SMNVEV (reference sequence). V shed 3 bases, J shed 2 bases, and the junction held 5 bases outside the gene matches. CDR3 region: CASSLWQGANYGYTF. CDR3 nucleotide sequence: TGTGCCAGCAGTTTGTGGCAGGGGGCCAACTATGGCTACACCTTC.